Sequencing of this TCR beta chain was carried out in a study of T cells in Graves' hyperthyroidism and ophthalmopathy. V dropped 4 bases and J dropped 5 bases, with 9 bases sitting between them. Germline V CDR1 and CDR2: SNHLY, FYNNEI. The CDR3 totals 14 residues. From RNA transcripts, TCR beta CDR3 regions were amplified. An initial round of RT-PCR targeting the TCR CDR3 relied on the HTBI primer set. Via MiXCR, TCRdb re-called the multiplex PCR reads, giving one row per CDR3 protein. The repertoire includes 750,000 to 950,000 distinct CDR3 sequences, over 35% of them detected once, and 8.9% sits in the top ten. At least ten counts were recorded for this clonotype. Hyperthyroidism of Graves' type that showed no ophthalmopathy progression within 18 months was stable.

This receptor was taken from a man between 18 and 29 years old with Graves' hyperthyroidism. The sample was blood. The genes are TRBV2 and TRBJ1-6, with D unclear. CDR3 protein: CASSGRRNNSPLHF. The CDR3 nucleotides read TGTGCCAGCAGTGGTAGACGGAATAATTCACCCCTCCACTTT.